Listed below are T cell receptor beta chains from one sample, sequenced in a study of CD8+CD57+ T cells in acquired aplastic anemia. MiXCR, run by TCRdb on the reads, gives a single entry per CDR3 protein. In the table there are more than 150,000 distinct CDR3 sequences, under 70% of which are singletons. Sequencing was done on a sample of sorted CD4+, CD8+, or CD8+CD57+ T cells (not recorded which) from PBMCs. The receptors originated from a human donor with severe aplastic anemia or a healthy control (not recorded which). Each CDR3 is given with its conserved first and last residue. Each record gives: D gene, V gene, J gene, clone size, CDR3 protein, CDR3 DNA. The D gene is left open where the match is weak. Clone size, where shown, is once, few, many, or a class for clones that have expanded.

D: TRBD2; V: TRBV10-2; J: TRBJ2-1; size: once; CDR3: CASSDRGLAGLNEQFF; DNA: TGCGCCAGCAGTGATCGGGGACTAGCGGGACTCAATGAGCAGTTCTTC
D: TRBD1; V: TRBV12-3/TRBV12-4; J: TRBJ1-2; size: -; CDR3: CASRRTGAYSHGYTF; DNA: TGTGCCAGCAGACGCACAGGGGCTTATAGTCATGGCTACACCTTC
D: -; V: TRBV19; J: TRBJ1-1; size: few; CDR3: CASSNRGPNTEAFF; DNA: TGTGCCAGTAGTAATCGGGGGCCGAACACTGAAGCTTTCTTT
D: TRBD1; V: TRBV11-1; J: TRBJ1-2; size: -; CDR3: CASTSRTGNYGYTF; DNA: TGTGCCAGCACCTCCCGGACAGGCAACTATGGCTACACCTTC
D: TRBD1; V: TRBV5-5; J: TRBJ2-7; size: few; CDR3: CASSWDRPTAYEQYF; DNA: TGTGCCAGCAGCTGGGACAGGCCCACAGCCTACGAGCAGTACTTC
D: -; V: TRBV20-1; J: TRBJ1-6; size: -; CDR3: CSASEDVYSPLHF; DNA: TGCAGTGCTAGTGAGGACGTGTATTCACCCCTCCACTTT
D: -; V: TRBV6-1; J: TRBJ2-5; size: few; CDR3: CASSEVPGNQETQYF; DNA: TGTGCCAGCAGTGAGGTTCCAGGGAACCAAGAGACCCAGTACTTC
D: -; V: TRBV7-3; J: TRBJ2-7; size: -; CDR3: CASSLGPGIGNEQYF; DNA: TGTGCCAGCAGTTTGGGCCCCGGGATAGGGAACGAGCAGTACTTC
D: -; V: TRBV20-1; J: TRBJ2-7; size: -; CDR3: CSAREAEYEQYF; DNA: TGCAGTGCTAGAGAAGCCGAATACGAGCAGTACTTC
D: TRBD2; V: TRBV29-1; J: TRBJ2-1; size: many; CDR3: CSVLLGLPPQFF; DNA: TGCAGCGTCCTACTGGGACTACCCCCGCAGTTCTTC
D: TRBD1; V: TRBV10-3; J: TRBJ1-2; size: -; CDR3: CAITGDLWTGENYGYTF; DNA: TGTGCCATCACCGGGGACCTTTGGACAGGGGAGAACTATGGCTACACCTTC
D: TRBD1; V: TRBV10-3; J: TRBJ2-5; size: -; CDR3: CATGPGQGRETQYF; DNA: TGTGCCACCGGGCCGGGACAGGGGCGAGAGACCCAGTACTTC
D: -; V: TRBV7-9; J: TRBJ2-3; size: once; CDR3: CASSLAGGFADTQYF; DNA: TGTGCCAGCAGCTTAGCCGGTGGGTTCGCAGATACGCAGTATTTT
D: -; V: TRBV20-1; J: TRBJ2-7; size: few; CDR3: CSASTGGTTSF; DNA: TGCAGTGCTAGTACGGGCGGGACAACCTCCTTC
D: TRBD2; V: TRBV4-3; J: TRBJ2-3; size: -; CDR3: CASSQDLSGGPADTQYF; DNA: TGCGCCAGCAGCCAAGATCTTAGCGGGGGGCCCGCAGATACGCAGTATTTT
D: TRBD2; V: TRBV2; J: TRBJ2-7; size: few; CDR3: CASRGLAGAYEQYF; DNA: TGTGCCAGCAGAGGACTAGCGGGGGCCTACGAGCAGTACTTC
D: -; V: TRBV11-2; J: TRBJ1-2; size: -; CDR3: CASSPSRGTGYTF; DNA: TGTGCCAGCAGCCCCTCGAGGGGTACTGGCTACACCTTC
D: -; V: TRBV20-1; J: TRBJ1-1; size: -; CDR3: CSARDRSLGMNTEAFF; DNA: TGCAGTGCTAGAGATCGTAGCCTGGGGATGAACACTGAAGCTTTCTTT
D: -; V: TRBV5-1; J: TRBJ1-1; size: many; CDR3: CASSWGVGGLDTEAFF; DNA: TGCGCCAGCAGCTGGGGGGTTGGGGGCTTAGACACTGAAGCTTTCTTT
D: TRBD1; V: TRBV7-8; J: TRBJ1-2; size: once; CDR3: CASSKLRDRGFYGYTF; DNA: TGTGCCAGCAGCAAGCTGAGGGACAGGGGGTTCTATGGCTACACCTTC
D: TRBD1; V: TRBV25-1; J: TRBJ2-6; size: -; CDR3: CASSASRGTGGSGANVLTF; DNA: TGTGCCAGCAGTGCATCCAGGGGGACAGGGGGCTCTGGGGCCAACGTCCTGACTTTC
D: -; V: TRBV7-9; J: TRBJ1-2; size: -; CDR3: CASSITGSGYTF; DNA: TGTGCCAGCAGCATCACAGGGAGCGGCTACACCTTC
D: TRBD2; V: TRBV7-9; J: TRBJ2-7; size: -; CDR3: CASSMTSGIDEQYF; DNA: TGTGCCAGCAGCATGACTAGCGGGATCGACGAGCAGTACTTC
D: -; V: TRBV6-5; J: TRBJ1-1; size: -; CDR3: CASRVTGTGLMNTEAFF; DNA: TGTGCCAGCAGGGTTACCGGGACCGGACTCATGAACACTGAAGCTTTCTTT
D: -; V: TRBV19; J: TRBJ1-3; size: -; CDR3: CASGSSGNTIYF; DNA: TGTGCCTCAGGGAGCTCTGGAAACACCATATATTTT
D: TRBD2; V: TRBV7-9; J: TRBJ2-5; size: -; CDR3: CASSLKREVFQETQYF; DNA: TGTGCCAGCAGCTTAAAACGGGAGGTGTTCCAAGAGACCCAGTACTTC
D: -; V: TRBV7-9; J: TRBJ2-3; size: -; CDR3: CVSSLSLTDTQYF; DNA: TGTGTCAGCAGCCTCTCACTCACAGATACGCAGTATTTT
D: -; V: TRBV10-2; J: TRBJ1-1; size: -; CDR3: CASSVTTTEAFF; DNA: TGCGCCAGCAGTGTAACAACCACTGAAGCTTTCTTT
D: -; V: TRBV20-1; J: TRBJ2-7; size: -; CDR3: CSASNEYEQYF; DNA: TGCAGTGCTAGTAATGAGTACGAGCAGTACTTC
D: -; V: TRBV10-1; J: TRBJ1-1; size: -; CDR3: CASSLVQGTTEAFF; DNA: TGCGCCAGCAGCTTGGTGCAGGGGACCACTGAAGCTTTCTTT
D: -; V: TRBV7-6; J: TRBJ2-7; size: -; CDR3: CASSPGVPEQYF; DNA: TGTGCCAGCAGCCCTGGGGTTCCCGAGCAGTACTTC
D: -; V: TRBV29-1; J: TRBJ2-7; size: -; CDR3: CSVGPPLAGYYEQYF; DNA: TGCAGCGTTGGCCCCCCCTTGGCAGGTTACTACGAGCAGTACTTC
D: -; V: TRBV9; J: TRBJ1-6; size: -; CDR3: CASSVISNDSPLHF; DNA: TGTGCCAGCAGCGTTATCAGCAATGATTCACCCCTCCACTTT
D: -; V: TRBV19; J: TRBJ1-5; size: few; CDR3: CANSRERDGQPQHF; DNA: TGTGCCAATAGCCGGGAAAGGGACGGGCAGCCCCAGCATTTT
D: TRBD2; V: TRBV2; J: TRBJ2-5; size: -; CDR3: CASSPDRSLAGGQYF; DNA: TGTGCCAGCAGTCCCGACAGGTCGCTAGCGGGGGGACAGTACTTC
D: -; V: TRBV19; J: TRBJ2-7; size: many; CDR3: CASSIEGSRVSYEQYF; DNA: TGTGCCAGTAGTATAGAGGGGAGTCGGGTCTCCTACGAGCAGTACTTC
D: -; V: TRBV20-1; J: TRBJ1-2; size: -; CDR3: CSAVRGVSSGYTF; DNA: TGCAGTGCGGTGCGGGGGGTATCTTCAGGCTACACCTTC